This T cell receptor (beta chain) is drawn from a study of shared clonotypes between healthy human individuals. Study findings and constraints: Sharing across four donors was highest in naive CD4 (around 5%) and lowest in memory CD8 (roughly 0.4%). Naive subsets tended to show greater estimated richness than memory subsets.

Authors' data handling: ImmunoSEQ junction-only sequences lacked quality scores, so their filtering differed. Using immunoSEQ multiplex PCR, the repertoire was profiled, and TCRdb retains in-frame clones only, with some absent. V, J and clone size derive from that table, while D and trimming were established from the DNA sequence. The data contain more than 900,000 clones, about 84% of them singletons. Germline V gene sequence: CDR1 SGHRS, CDR2 YFSETQ. The CDR3 length is 18 residues. This clone was seen a handful of times. Its target is not known. A junction end diverges from the germline sequence, so it may reflect a read error.

The source of this sequence is a man aged 18-30 years in good health. Some clones in this sample may be carry-over from other donors' samples. The chain has TRBV5-1 and TRBJ1-2; 7 bases map to TRBD1. Sequencing input: memory CD4+ T cells from PBMCs. Stated subset: CD45RA-negative fraction. The CDR3 region is CASSFASQLNEGAYGHTF. CDR3 sequence (DNA): TGCGCCAGCAGCTTTGCGTCCCAGCTTAATGAGGGGGCTTATGGCCACACCTTC.